The rows below give T cell receptor beta chains drawn from one sample of a study of T cells in Graves' hyperthyroidism and ophthalmopathy. TCRdb processed the multiplex PCR reads anew with MiXCR; each CDR3 protein has one entry. The table has around 180,000 distinct CDR3 sequences, over 15% seen once. The source material was blood. Every receptor here comes from a woman aged 45-59 years with Graves' hyperthyroidism. Both conserved end residues are trimmed from each CDR3. Only part of the rows carry a size: once, few, many, or a class if the clone is expanded.

clone size,V gene,CDR3 length,CDR3 protein
many,TRBV2,12,ASRVNRQRSPLH
many,TRBV5-1,17,ASSLDRDSFSSYNSPLH
many,TRBV7-2,13,ASSLDGQGAYGYT
many,TRBV12-3/TRBV12-4,13,ASSLWDRAGHEQY
many,TRBV19,12,ASSFRPGGAEAF
NA,TRBV5-1,12,ASSAGVASDTQY
many,TRBV20-1,12,SARDTFNNYGYT
many,TRBV11-2,13,ASTQRRGTTDTQY
NA,TRBV20-1,16,SARGGLAGGSFRDEQF
many,TRBV11-3,11,ASSEQEAGELF
many,TRBV7-2,12,ASSLQGRNSPLH
many,TRBV13,11,ASSIRGHTEAF
many,TRBV12-3/TRBV12-4,13,ASRSTGGFYNEQF
many,TRBV7-9,15,ASSLPLWGTSGNEQF
many,TRBV7-3,12,ASSLDGASNEQF
many,TRBV27,13,ASSPADRERETQY
many,TRBV28,12,ASSLVAVTGELF
many,TRBV12-3/TRBV12-4,13,ASSLSGATYNEQF
few,TRBV5-4,11,ASSFPGQGEQY
once,TRBV11-1,14,ASSLPGQGLSYEQY
many,TRBV6-1,11,ASTKTENEKLF
NA,TRBV11-2,15,ASSLGPGTGGTDTQY
many,TRBV12-3/TRBV12-4,12,ASSRDTVGYGYT
many,TRBV29-1,12,SVEARLAVETQY
once,TRBV20-1,14,SAGLAGSRSYNEQF
many,TRBV19,14,ASIGWGQGAFNEQF
many,TRBV24-1,12,ATSDGGQPGELF
NA,TRBV11-2,11,ASSLDTGGALF
many,TRBV3-1,10,ASSQRPSEAF
NA,TRBV4-2,12,ASSPLKDTGELF
many,TRBV20-1,12,SARGTGTGTEAF
NA,TRBV6-2/TRBV6-3,15,ASSHDRLTGSRYGYT
many,TRBV6-5,14,ASSYSAAEGGQPQH
many,TRBV7-2,14,ASKKESGQLYNEQF
many,TRBV6-5,13,ASSYGGTVRGGYT
NA,TRBV4-1,14,ASSQAQGLAKNIQY
many,TRBV2,10,ASSEKRDTQY
few,TRBV7-9,16,ASSSTNLRIGGIYEQY
NA,TRBV2,14,ASSELGGPGTGTQY
many,TRBV7-3,11,ASSPGTSDTQY